Shown below are 4 T cell receptor beta chains from a single sample sequenced in a study of T cells in Graves' hyperthyroidism and ophthalmopathy. TCR beta CDR3 region amplification was performed from RNA transcripts. Carried out on the TCR CDR3, a first-round RT-PCR used the HTBI primer set. TCRdb re-called the multiplex PCR reads through MiXCR, storing one row per CDR3 protein. The sample yields a few hundred thousand distinct CDR3 sequences, around 14% seen once. Input material: blood. These receptors originate from a woman between 25 and 40 years old with Graves' hyperthyroidism.

This clonotype was recorded a few times. The chain links TRBV12-3 or TRBV12-4 to TRBJ2-6; no definite D call. CDR3 length: 16 amino acids. Trimming left V 6 bases short and J 2 bases short, with 14 bases between. CDR3 nucleotides: TGTGCCAGCAGCTCACAACCTGGGGCTGGGGCCAACGTCCTGACTTTC. Protein sequence: CASSSQPGAGANVLTF.

The sample holds many counts of this clonotype. V gene TRBV7-2 combines with J gene TRBJ1-5; D is undetermined. This CDR3 comprises 13 residues. Germline V CDR1 and CDR2: SGHTA, FQGNSA. V lost 3 bases and J lost 0, with 3 bases in between. The CDR3 DNA follows: TGTGCCAGCAGCTTGGATAGCAATCAGCCCCAGCATTTT. Protein sequence: CASSLDSNQPQHF.

The CDR3 region is CASRGQILAGGNTGELFF. Here the CDR3 DNA reads TGTGCCAGCAGGGGCCAGATACTAGCGGGAGGGAACACCGGGGAGCTGTTTTTT. The chain recombines TRBV2 with TRBJ2-2; 12 bases line up with TRBD2. In germline, CDR1 is SNHLY, CDR2 FYNNEI. V lost 6 bases, J lost 1 base, and 9 bases stayed unmatched. This CDR3 is 18 amino acids long. Drawing the rest from reference TRBV2 and TRBJ2-2, the complete variable domain is EPEVTQTPSHQVTQMGQEVILRCVPISNHLYFYWYRQILGQKVEFLVSFYNNEISEKSEIFDDQFSVERPDGSNFTLKIRSTKLEDSAMYFCASRGQILAGGNTGELFFGEGSRLTVL.

This clonotype has a count of ten or more. The chain uses TRBV3-1 and TRBJ2-5, with no clear D. V dropped 0 bases and J dropped 1 base, with 9 bases sitting between them. The CDR3 has 15 residues. CDR1 and CDR2 (germline): LGHDT, YNNKEL (reference sequence). CDR3 coding DNA: TGTGCCAGCAGCCAAGATGGGCGGATCCAAGAGACCCAGTACTTC. It yields the protein CASSQDGRIQETQYF.